This T cell receptor beta chain was sequenced for a study of PD-L1 blockade in urothelial cancer. Study as a whole: Analyses were performed on blood at 3 weeks after treatment start (the second dose) and at 6 weeks. T cells numbered a median of about 150,000 in the blood samples.

This clone showed up just a few times. This CDR3 has 16 amino acids. The germline V gene has CDR1 MNHEY and CDR2 SVGAGI. V lost 0 bases to trimming and J lost 6 bases, with 17 bases between them. Each patient's cancer was a locally advanced or metastatic urothelial carcinoma. Samples were collected from each patient before treatment and during treatment. Each patient gave between 1 and 8 of them in total. The assay was immunoSEQ multiplex PCR, and TCRdb's table has in-frame clones only and misses some. The sample has some 80,000 clones, roughly 90% seen once. The TCR comes from a woman aged 70-85 years with urothelial cancer. The chain has TRBV6-5 and TRBJ1-1; D unresolved. Sequenced material: PBMCs, taken around atezolizumab (anti-PD-L1) treatment. The CDR3 DNA sequence: TGTGCCAGCAGTTACTCCACTATCAAAGCTGCGGCTGAAGCTTTCTTT. It encodes CASSYSTIKAAAEAFF.